The next 11 T cell receptor beta chains were all read from a single sample in a study of OX40 agonist ivuxolimab in advanced cancers. Assay: immunoSEQ multiplex PCR; the TCRdb copy retains only in-frame clones and omits some. Here the sample spans roughly 68,000 clones, more than 80% being singletons. This specimen consisted of CD4+ or CD8+ T cells sorted from blood, obtained in a trial of the OX40 agonist ivuxolimab. These receptors originate from an adult with an advanced solid tumor such as melanoma, head and neck, liver or kidney cancer.

This chain joins TRBV9 and TRBJ1-3; TRBD1 might be the D (5 bases). CDR3 size: 15 residues. Germline V gene sequence: CDR1 SGDLS, CDR2 YYNGEE. V was trimmed by 2 bases and J by 0 bases, leaving 9 bases between them. In DNA, the CDR3 is TGTGCCAGCAGCGTGGCAGGGTCCTCTGGAAACACCATATATTTT. Its translation: CASSVAGSSGNTIYF. The complete variable domain, with remaining parts taken from reference TRBV9 and TRBJ1-3, reads DSGVTQTPKHLITATGQRVTLRCSPRSGDLSVYWYQQSLDQGLQFLIQYYNGEERAKGNILERFSAQQFPDLHSELNLSSLELGDSALYFCASSVAGSSGNTIYFGEGSWLTVV.

V is TRBV6-6 and J is TRBJ1-2; 10 bases fit TRBD1. J lost 2 bases, V lost 6 bases, and 9 bases had no gene match. Germline CDR1 and CDR2: MNHNY and SVGAGI (reference sequence). The CDR3 length is 16 residues. CDR3 in DNA: TGTGCCAGCAGATTGGGACAGGGGAAGGGCAACTATGGCTACACCTTC. It yields the protein CASRLGQGKGNYGYTF.

The chain uses TRBV27 and TRBJ2-5; D gene unclear. In germline, CDR1 is MNHEY, CDR2 SMNVEV (reference sequence). Trimming took off 0 bases at V and 4 bases at J, with 9 bases between the two ends. The CDR3 covers 14 residues. The CDR3 DNA sequence: TGTGCCAGCAGTTTATCGTCAGCCCCAGAGACCCAGTACTTC. Protein product: CASSLSSAPETQYF.

The chain recombines TRBV5-8 with TRBJ2-1, with 9 positions matching TRBD2. The CDR3 extends over 14 amino acids. V lost 4 bases to trimming and J lost 9 bases; unmatched junction nucleotides: 8. CDR1 SGHTS and CDR2 YDEGEE come from the germline V gene. CDR3 sequence (DNA): TGTGCCAGCAGCACCGGGACTAGCAGGTTTGAGCAGTTCTTC. This sequence encodes CASSTGTSRFEQFF. Together with reference TRBV5-8 and TRBJ2-1, the CDR3 gives the full variable domain: EAGVTQSPTHLIKTRGQQATLRCSPISGHTSVYWYQQALGLGLQFLLWYDEGEERNRGNFPPRFSGRQFPNYSSELNVNALELEDSALYLCASSTGTSRFEQFFGPGTRLTVL.

The J gene is TRBJ2-5, the V gene TRBV6-1; TRBD1 might be the D (5 bases). The J call may not be correct, given that the DNA end is closer to TRBJ2-7. The V gene's germline CDR1 is MNHNS and CDR2 SASEGT. The length of the CDR3 is 11 residues. CDR3 amino acids: CATRVGYEQYF. DNA for the CDR3: TGTGCCACCAGGGTGGGCTACGAGCAGTACTTC.

CDR3 coding DNA: TGTGCCAGCAGCCTAGGGGGGCAAGGAAACACCATATATTTT. This translates into CASSLGGQGNTIYF. The V call is TRBV9, the J call TRBJ1-3, with a possible D match to TRBD1 (6 bases). Trimming pared 4 bases from V and 4 bases from J, leaving 12 bases between. This CDR3 has 14 amino acids. The germline gives CDR1 SGDLS, CDR2 YYNGEE.

The rearrangement joins TRBV6-1 to TRBJ2-1; 12 bases align to TRBD2. Trimming removed 0 bases from V and 6 bases from J; junction bases left unmatched: 3. The CDR3 is made up of 16 amino acids. CDR1 and CDR2 (germline): MNHNS, SASEGT. CDR3 residues: CASSEAPLAGGNEQFF. CDR3 in DNA: TGTGCCAGCAGTGAAGCCCCACTAGCGGGAGGCAATGAGCAGTTCTTC.

The chain has TRBV5-1 and TRBJ2-7, with 9 bases that match TRBD1. The V and J ends lost 4 bases and 3 bases, in that order; junction bases with no gene match: 8. This CDR3 has 15 residues. Germline V gene data show CDR1 as SGHRS and CDR2 as YFSETQ. Here the CDR3 DNA reads TGCGCCAGCAGCAGCAGGACAGGGGAATTCTACGAGCAGTACTTC. This codes for CASSSRTGEFYEQYF.

J is TRBJ1-1 and V is TRBV4-1; no reliable D call. The CDR3 is 13 residues long. From germline, CDR1 is MGHRA and CDR2 YSYEKL. The germline V and J ends were trimmed by 6 bases and 0 bases, with 8 bases remaining between them. CDR3: CASSVELNTEAFF. Written as DNA, the CDR3 is TGCGCCAGCAGTGTTGAACTGAACACTGAAGCTTTCTTT.

This clone was seen more than once but under ten times. The CDR3 DNA is TGTGCCTGGGGAGAGAGCGAGCAGTACTTC. Amino acids: CAWGESEQYF. The chain carries TRBV30 and TRBJ2-7; D gene unclear. With 5 bases removed from V and 6 bases from J, the gap between germline ends came to 8 bases. Looked up from germline, CDR1 is GTSNPN and CDR2 is SVGIG (reference sequence). CDR3 length equals 10 residues. The whole variable domain, filled in from reference TRBV30 and TRBJ2-7, reads SQTIHQWPATLVQPVGSPLSLECTVEGTSNPNLYWYRQAAGRGLQLLFYSVGIGQISSEVPQNLSASRPQDRQFILSSKKLLLSDSGFYLCAWGESEQYFGPGTRLTVT.

The rearrangement uses TRBV7-9 and TRBJ1-2; perhaps TRBD1 as D (6 bases). Germline V gives CDR1 SEHNR, CDR2 FQNEAQ (reference sequence). Deletions cut 1 base from V and 4 bases from J, with 10 bases between. The CDR3 is 14 amino acids. CDR3 protein: CASSLEGGFYGYTF. The CDR3 nucleotides read TGTGCCAGCAGCTTAGAAGGGGGATTCTATGGCTACACCTTC.